This T cell receptor (beta chain) is from a study of early stage breast cancer tumors. Trimming took 3 bases from V and 2 from J, leaving 4 bases between them. Germline loops: CDR1 KGHSH, CDR2 LQKENI. This CDR3 region has 12 residues. Data came from immunoSEQ multiplex PCR; TCRdb stores just in-frame clones and leaves some out. This table has 25,000 to 35,000 clones, 84% appearing once. This clone was seen a few times. Sequences were obtained from blood. The source of this sequence is a person aged 50 to 59 with breast cancer. The rearrangement joins TRBV18 to TRBJ1-2, with D uncertain. The CDR3 region is CASSPTNYGYTF. CDR3 DNA: TGTGCCAGCTCACCTACAAACTATGGCTACACCTTC.